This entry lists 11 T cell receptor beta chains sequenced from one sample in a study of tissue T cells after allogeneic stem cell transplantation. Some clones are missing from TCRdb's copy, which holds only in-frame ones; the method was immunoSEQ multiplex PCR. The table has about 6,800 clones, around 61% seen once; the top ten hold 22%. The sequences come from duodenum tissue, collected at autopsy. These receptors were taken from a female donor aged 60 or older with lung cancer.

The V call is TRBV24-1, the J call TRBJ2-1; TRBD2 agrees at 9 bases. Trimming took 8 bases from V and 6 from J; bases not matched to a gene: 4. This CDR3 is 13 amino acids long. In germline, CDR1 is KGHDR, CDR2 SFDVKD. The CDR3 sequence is CATKASGINEQFF. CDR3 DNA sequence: TGTGCCACCAAAGCTAGCGGGATCAATGAGCAGTTCTTC.

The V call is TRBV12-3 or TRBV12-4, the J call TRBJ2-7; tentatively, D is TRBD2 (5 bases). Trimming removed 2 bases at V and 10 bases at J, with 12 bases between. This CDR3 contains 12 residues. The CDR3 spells CASSLSPRVQYF. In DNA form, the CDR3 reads TGTGCCAGCAGTTTAAGCCCGCGGGTTCAGTACTTC.

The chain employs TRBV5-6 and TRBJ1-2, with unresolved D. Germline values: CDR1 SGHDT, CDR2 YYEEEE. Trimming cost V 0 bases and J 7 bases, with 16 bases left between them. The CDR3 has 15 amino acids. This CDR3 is CASSLVVRPESGYTF. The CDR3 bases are TGTGCCAGCAGCTTGGTGGTCAGGCCCGAGAGTGGCTACACCTTC.

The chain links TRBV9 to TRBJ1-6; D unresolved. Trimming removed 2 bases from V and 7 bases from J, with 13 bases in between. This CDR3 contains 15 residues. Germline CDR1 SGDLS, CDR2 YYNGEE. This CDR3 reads CASSVSERSNSPLHF. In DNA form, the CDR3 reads TGTGCCAGCAGCGTCTCCGAAAGGTCCAATTCACCCCTCCACTTT.

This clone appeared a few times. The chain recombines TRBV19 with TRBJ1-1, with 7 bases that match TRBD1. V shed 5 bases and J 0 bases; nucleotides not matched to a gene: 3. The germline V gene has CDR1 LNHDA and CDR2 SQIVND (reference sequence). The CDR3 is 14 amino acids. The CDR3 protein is CASSPDRLNTEAFF. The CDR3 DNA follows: TGTGCCAGTAGTCCGGACAGGCTGAACACTGAAGCTTTCTTT.

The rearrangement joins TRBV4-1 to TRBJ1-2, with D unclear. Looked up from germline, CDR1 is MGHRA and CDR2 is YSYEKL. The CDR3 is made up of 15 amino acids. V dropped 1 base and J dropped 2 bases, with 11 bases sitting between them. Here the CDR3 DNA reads TGCGCCAGCAGCCAAGGGCGGGGATCCAACTATGGCTACACCTTC. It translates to CASSQGRGSNYGYTF.

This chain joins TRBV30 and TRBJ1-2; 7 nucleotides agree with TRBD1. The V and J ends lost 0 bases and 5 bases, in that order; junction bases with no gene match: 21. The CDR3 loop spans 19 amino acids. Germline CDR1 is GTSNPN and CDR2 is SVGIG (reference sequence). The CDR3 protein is CAWSVWGGDGGGAYYGYTF. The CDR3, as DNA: TGTGCCTGGAGTGTATGGGGTGGAGATGGAGGGGGCGCATATTATGGCTACACCTTC.

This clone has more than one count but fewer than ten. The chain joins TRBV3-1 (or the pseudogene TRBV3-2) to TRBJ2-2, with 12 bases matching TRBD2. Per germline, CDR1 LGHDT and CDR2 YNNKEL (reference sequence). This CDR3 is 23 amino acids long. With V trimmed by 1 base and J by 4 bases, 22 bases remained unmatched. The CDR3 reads CASSQARGGGLAGGPAGTGELFF. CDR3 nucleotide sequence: TGTGCCAGCAGCCAAGCGAGGGGAGGAGGGCTAGCGGGGGGGCCCGCGGGCACCGGGGAGCTGTTTTTT.

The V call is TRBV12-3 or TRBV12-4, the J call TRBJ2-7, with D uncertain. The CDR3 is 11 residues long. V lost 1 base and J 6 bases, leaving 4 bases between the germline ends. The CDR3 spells CASSLVSEQYF. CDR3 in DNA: TGTGCCAGCAGTTTAGTATCCGAGCAGTACTTC.

CDR3 in DNA: TGCGCCAGCAATCCGATTGGGACAGGCTACGAGCAGTACTTC. Its protein is CASNPIGTGYEQYF. The chain combines TRBV10-2 with TRBJ2-7, with 8 bases matching TRBD1. J was trimmed by 3 bases and V by 7 bases; bases with no gene match: 8. Per germline, CDR1 WSHSY and CDR2 SAAADI. The CDR3 has 14 amino acids.

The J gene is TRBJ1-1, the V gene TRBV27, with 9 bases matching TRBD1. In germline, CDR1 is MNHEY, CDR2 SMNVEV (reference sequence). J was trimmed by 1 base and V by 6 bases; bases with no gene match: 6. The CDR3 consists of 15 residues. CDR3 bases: TGTGCCAGCAGGATTAGACAGGGGGGGAACACTGAAGCTTTCTTT. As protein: CASRIRQGGNTEAFF.